The 3 T cell receptor beta chains in this list originate from one sample, sequenced in a study of cytomegalovirus exposure and HLA in healthy donors (dated by TCRdb to 2016 to 2017). The library was prepared using the immunoSEQ multiplex PCR assay. For the multiplex PCR, a mixture combining 60 forward primers for TCR Vbeta segments and 13 reverse primers for TCR Jbeta segments was used. TCRdb provides this immuneACCESS table in a form limited to in-frame rearrangements. Some clones are lacking; in checked studies, under half of them reflect an unresolved V gene, and why the rest are absent is not known. The sample contains just over 150,000 clones, 80% to 85% of them found a single time. Roughly 2.1% of the sample is held by the ten biggest clonotypes. The material sequenced was PBMCs. The receptor set was obtained from a man aged 18 to 30 in good health and CMV-seronegative.

The chain couples TRBV7-9 to TRBJ2-7; 14 bases match TRBD2. Germline values: CDR1 SEHNR, CDR2 FQNEAQ (reference sequence). V dropped 8 bases and J dropped 6; count of bases not matched to a gene: 15. The CDR3 consists of 17 residues. The CDR3 DNA is TGTGCCAGCGAGCGGTGGACTAGCGGGGGGCAAGATCCCGAGCAGTACTTC. Translating it yields CASERWTSGGQDPEQYF.

The J gene is TRBJ1-3, the V gene TRBV9; D perhaps matches TRBD1 (5 bases). Germline CDR1 reads SGDLS; CDR2 reads YYNGEE. The CDR3 length is 16 residues. The V end was cut by 3 bases, the J end by 3 bases, with 16 bases between. CDR3 coding DNA: TGTGCCAGCAGCGCCAGGGAAGGGTGGGGTGGAAACACCATATATTTT. Amino acids: CASSAREGWGGNTIYF.

The chain is built from TRBV6-1 and TRBJ2-7; 7 bases align to TRBD1. There are 14 residues in the CDR3. CDR1 and CDR2 from the germline V gene are MNHNS and SASEGT. With 4 bases clipped from V and 4 bases from J, the junction kept 7 bases outside the gene matches. This CDR3 reads CASSVTGVRYEQYF. Written as DNA, the CDR3 is TGTGCCAGCAGTGTAACAGGGGTGAGATACGAGCAGTACTTC.